What follows are 25 T cell receptor beta chains derived from one specimen sequenced in a study of T-cell reconstitution after alpha-beta-depleted transplantation in children. Unique molecular identifiers were built into the TCRbeta library. TCRdb independently ran MiXCR on the PCR reads; one entry per CDR3 protein. The sample includes roughly 350,000 distinct CDR3 sequences, about 9.3% seen only once; the top ten take 2.4%. Material: PBMCs from the stem cell graft donor, obtained from the stem cell graft. These receptor sequences come from a human donor who donated a stem cell graft to a child with acute lymphoblastic leukemia.

This clonotype has more than one count but fewer than ten. CDR3 protein: CSAPGTSGSSGTDTQYF. The CDR3, as DNA: TGCAGTGCACCCGGGACTAGCGGGAGTTCGGGCACAGATACGCAGTATTTT. J is TRBJ2-3 and V is TRBV20-1, with 14 nucleotides matching TRBD2. Germline loops: CDR1 DFQATT, CDR2 SNEGSKA (reference sequence). The CDR3 is 17 residues long. The J segment lost 1 base and the V segment lost 6 bases, leaving 9 bases of the junction unmatched.

This chain connects TRBV5-5 to TRBJ2-1; D is unclear. The V and J ends lost 6 bases and 0 bases respectively, with 7 bases between them. Looked up from germline, CDR1 is SGHKS and CDR2 is YYEKEE (reference sequence). CDR3 size: 13 residues. The DNA for the CDR3 is TGTGCCAGCACCAAACCCTCCTACAATGAGCAGTTCTTC. Amino acid sequence: CASTKPSYNEQFF.

The genes are TRBV29-1 and TRBJ2-7; tentatively, D is TRBD1 or TRBD2 (5 bases each). Germline CDR1 SQVTM, CDR2 ANQGSEA. Trimming removed 0 bases at V and 3 bases at J, with 12 bases between. The CDR3 is made up of 14 amino acids. CDR3 loop: CSVEDGRGRYEQYF. In nucleotides, the CDR3 is TGCAGCGTTGAAGATGGTCGGGGCCGCTACGAGCAGTACTTC.

This clonotype was observed a handful of times. The J gene is TRBJ2-6, the V gene TRBV12-3 or TRBV12-4, with 10 bases identical to TRBD1. V lost 6 bases, J lost 4 bases, and 9 bases stayed unmatched. The CDR3 sequence is 17 residues long. The CDR3 loop reads CASSSRDRGLGANVLTF. CDR3 DNA: TGTGCCAGCAGCTCCCGGGACAGGGGATTGGGGGCCAACGTCCTGACTTTC.

This clonotype was detected only a few times. This chain connects TRBV19 to TRBJ1-4; 8 nucleotides align to TRBD1. V shed 7 bases and J 8 bases; nucleotides not matched to a gene: 6. CDR1 LNHDA and CDR2 SQIVND come from the germline V gene (reference sequence). The CDR3 loop spans 13 amino acids. CDR3 DNA: TGTGCCAGTAAACAGGGGGGCGAAGAAAAACTGTTTTTT. This codes for CASKQGGEEKLFF.

This chain uses TRBV14 with TRBJ2-7, with 8 positions matching TRBD1. Trimming removed 8 bases from V and 3 bases from J; junction bases left unmatched: 6. Germline V lookup: CDR1 SGHDN, CDR2 FVKESK. The CDR3 runs 13 residues. The chain's CDR3 is CASHTTGDYEQYF. The DNA for the CDR3 is TGTGCCAGCCATACGACAGGGGACTACGAGCAGTACTTC.

This clonotype was picked up many times. V gene TRBV4-3 combines with J gene TRBJ2-7; TRBD1 matches 10 bases. J was trimmed by 1 base and V by 3 bases; bases with no gene match: 3. The CDR3 has 15 amino acids. CDR1 is LGHNA and CDR2 is YSLEER in the germline V gene. In nucleotides, the CDR3 is TGCGCCAGCAGCCACGGACAGGGGGAGTCCTACGAGCAGTACTTC. Its translation: CASSHGQGESYEQYF.

The chain has TRBV7-2 and TRBJ2-1, with D uncertain. With 2 bases removed from V and 6 bases from J, the gap between germline ends came to 11 bases. This CDR3 contains 14 residues. CDR1 and CDR2 from the germline V gene are SGHTA and FQGNSA. This CDR3 reads CASSLSATSNEQFF. The CDR3 DNA reads TGTGCCAGCAGCTTAAGCGCTACCTCCAATGAGCAGTTCTTC.

This clonotype was observed a few times. This rearrangement joins TRBV28 to TRBJ2-3; D gene unclear. Trimming shortened V by 6 bases and J by 0 bases, and 7 bases separated the two germline ends. The germline V gene encodes CDR1 MDHEN and CDR2 SYDVKM. The CDR3 runs to 13 residues. Here the CDR3 DNA reads TGTGCCAGCAGAACGATTAGCACAGATACGCAGTATTTT. Amino acids: CASRTISTDTQYF.

This clonotype has only a few counts. The chain is built from TRBV20-1 and TRBJ2-7, with TRBD2 matching over 8 bases. CDR1 and CDR2 (germline): DFQATT, SNEGSKA (reference sequence). The CDR3 spans 15 residues. The trim removed 7 bases at V and 3 bases at J, leaving 14 bases unmatched. CDR3 DNA sequence: TGCAGTGTCGGGAGGGCTCCTTCGACGAACTACGAGCAGTACTTC. This codes for CSVGRAPSTNYEQYF.

The genes are TRBV6-5 and TRBJ2-7, with 13 bases matching TRBD2. Trimming took 4 bases from V and 6 from J; bases not matched to a gene: 9. Germline V gene data show CDR1 as MNHEY and CDR2 as SVGAGI. The CDR3 spans 16 residues. The CDR3 DNA follows: TGTGCCAGCAGTTGGACTAGCGGGAGCTTTAAGGCCGAGCAGTACTTC. It specifies CASSWTSGSFKAEQYF.

The chain combines TRBV12-3 or TRBV12-4 with TRBJ2-7, with a weak D call TRBD1 (5 bases). This CDR3 comprises 15 residues. Trimming pared 6 bases from V and 5 bases from J, leaving 20 bases between. The CDR3 sequence is CASSIGQGVPHEQYF. CDR3 DNA: TGTGCCAGCAGCATCGGACAAGGGGTTCCCCACGAGCAGTACTTC.

This clonotype was seen a handful of times. The chain's CDR3 is CASSITGVGNEQFF. CDR3 nucleotide sequence: TGTGCCAGTAGTATAACCGGGGTTGGTAATGAGCAGTTCTTC. The chain has TRBV19 and TRBJ2-1, with D maybe TRBD2 (5 bases). This CDR3 is 14 amino acids long. Germline V lookup: CDR1 LNHDA, CDR2 SQIVND (reference sequence). Deletions cut 2 bases from V and 7 bases from J, with 12 bases between. Filled out from reference TRBV19 and TRBJ2-1, the complete variable domain reads DGGITQSPKYLFRKEGQNVTLSCEQNLNHDAMYWYRQDPGQGLRLIYYSQIVNDFQKGDIAEGYSVSREKKESFPLTVTSAQKNPTAFYLCASSITGVGNEQFFGPGTRLTVL.

This clonotype was seen only a few times. The rearrangement links TRBV7-2 to TRBJ2-1; perhaps TRBD2 as D (7 bases). The germline gives CDR1 SGHTA, CDR2 FQGNSA. Trimming cost V 5 bases and J 5 bases, with 19 bases left between them. This CDR3 comprises 16 residues. CDR3 coding DNA: TGTGCCAGCAGCCTGGGGGGCAGCGGGACCAACAATGAGCAGTTCTTC. Encoded protein: CASSLGGSGTNNEQFF. Complete variable domain (other parts from reference TRBV7-2 and TRBJ2-1): GAGVSQSPSNKVTEKGKDVELRCDPISGHTALYWYRQSLGQGLEFLIYFQGNSAPDKSGLPSDRFSAERTGGSVSTLTIQRTQQEDSAVYLCASSLGGSGTNNEQFFGPGTRLTVL.

The chain carries TRBV28 and TRBJ2-3; D might be TRBD1 (5 bases). The CDR3 sequence is 16 residues long. V lost 6 bases to trimming and J lost 0 bases, with 16 bases between them. Germline-derived CDR1 and CDR2 are MDHEN and SYDVKM. CDR3 nucleotides: TGTGCCAGCAGCGAGACAGAGCCCGCTAGCACAGATACGCAGTATTTT. Amino acid sequence: CASSETEPASTDTQYF.

In this sample, this clonotype turned up many times. The chain joins TRBV27 to TRBJ2-2, with 14 bases aligning to TRBD2. V shed 6 bases, J shed 8 bases, and the junction held 5 bases outside the gene matches. The V gene's germline CDR1 is MNHEY and CDR2 SMNVEV (reference sequence). This CDR3 comprises 15 residues. CDR3 amino acids: CASRGLAGVGGELFF. As DNA, the CDR3 is TGTGCCAGCAGGGGACTAGCGGGAGTCGGAGGGGAGCTGTTTTTT.

In its sample, this clonotype was seen a few times. This rearrangement joins TRBV3-1 to TRBJ2-5; D unresolved. CDR1 and CDR2 (germline): LGHDT, YNNKEL (reference sequence). CDR3 size: 13 residues. Between the trimmed V and J ends, which lost 4 bases and 2 bases, there was a span of 8 bases. This CDR3 is CASSLMPQETQYF. The CDR3 DNA sequence: TGTGCCAGCAGCCTAATGCCGCAAGAGACCCAGTACTTC.

This clonotype was counted a few times. This sequence joins TRBV3-1 and TRBJ1-4, with D possibly TRBD1 on 6 matching bases. The germline CDR1 and CDR2 sequences are LGHDT and YNNKEL (reference sequence). This CDR3 comprises 15 residues. V lost 4 bases and J 8 bases, leaving 17 bases between the germline ends. CDR3 sequence: CASSRDTGRREKLFF. The CDR3 nucleotides read TGTGCCAGCAGCCGGGACACAGGGAGGAGGGAAAAACTGTTTTTT.

This clonotype turned up a few times. The V call is TRBV11-2, the J call TRBJ2-5; 15 positions match TRBD2. J was trimmed by 5 bases and V by 0 bases; bases with no gene match: 13. CDR1 and CDR2 from the germline V gene are SGHAT and FQNNGV. The length of the CDR3 is 20 residues. This CDR3 is CASSLDFGLAGGPSKETQYF. The CDR3 DNA reads as TGTGCCAGCAGCTTAGATTTCGGACTAGCGGGAGGGCCTTCAAAGGAGACCCAGTACTTC.

This clonotype was picked up many times. V usage is TRBV5-1 and J usage is TRBJ1-1, with TRBD1 matching 9 bases. Germline lookup yields CDR1 SGHRS and CDR2 YFSETQ. With 5 bases clipped from V and 7 bases from J, the junction kept 6 bases outside the gene matches. This CDR3 spans 13 amino acids. CDR3 nucleotide sequence: TGCGCCAGCAGGTCGACAGGGGGGAGTGAAGCTTTCTTT. Amino acids: CASRSTGGSEAFF. Full variable domain (outside the CDR3, taken from reference TRBV5-1 and TRBJ1-1): KAGVTQTPRYLIKTRGQQVTLSCSPISGHRSVSWYQQTPGQGLQFLFEYFSETQRNKGNFPGRFSGRQFSNSRSEMNVSTLELGDSALYLCASRSTGGSEAFFGQGTRLTVV.

The chain has TRBV6-1 and TRBJ1-4, with 8 bases identical to TRBD1. The CDR3 has 15 amino acids. The V gene's germline CDR1 is MNHNS and CDR2 SASEGT. Unmatched junction bases numbered 12, after V lost 7 bases and J lost 8 bases. The CDR3 bases are TGTGCCAGCAAACTAATTTCCGGGACAGGAGAAAAACTGTTTTTT. Translating it yields CASKLISGTGEKLFF.

This clonotype was observed a handful of times. The rearrangement joins TRBV28 to TRBJ2-1, with D possibly being TRBD2 (5 bases). Germline lookup yields CDR1 MDHEN and CDR2 SYDVKM. The CDR3 contains 17 residues. V was cut by 3 bases and J by 5 bases, with 20 bases left in between. This chain's CDR3 is CASSLSVLVIRDNEQFF. In nucleotides, the CDR3 is TGTGCCAGCAGTTTGTCCGTACTAGTCATAAGGGACAATGAGCAGTTCTTC.

V is TRBV7-3 and J is TRBJ2-6; 7 nucleotides agree with TRBD1. J was trimmed by 0 bases and V by 5 bases; bases with no gene match: 4. The CDR3 sequence is 16 residues long. Looked up from germline, CDR1 is SGHTA and CDR2 is FQGTGA. CDR3 sequence (DNA): TGTGCCAGCAGCCCAAACAGGGGCTCTGGGGCCAACGTCCTGACTTTC. This codes for CASSPNRGSGANVLTF.

This clonotype was detected many times. The V and J genes are TRBV27 and TRBJ2-1; D could derive from TRBD1 or TRBD2 (6 bases each). CDR3 size: 14 residues. The germline gives CDR1 MNHEY, CDR2 SMNVEV (reference sequence). The ends were cut back, 6 bases at V and 8 bases at J, with 17 bases in the middle. CDR3 nucleotides: TGTGCCAGCAGAAAAACAGGGCGGGGCGATGAGCAGTTCTTC. This gives the protein CASRKTGRGDEQFF.

This clonotype was counted only a few times. The J gene is TRBJ2-2, the V gene TRBV6-2 or TRBV6-3, with TRBD1 identical over 9 bases. The CDR3 loop spans 16 amino acids. Trimming took 6 bases from V and 5 from J; bases not matched to a gene: 10. CDR1 is MNHEY and CDR2 is SVGEGT in the germline V gene. The CDR3 protein is CASSVTGTGRTGELFF. The DNA of the CDR3 is TGTGCCAGCAGCGTAACCGGGACAGGGAGAACCGGGGAGCTGTTTTTT.